One TCR beta chain is described in this entry. Clones were sequenced by immunoSEQ multiplex PCR, and TCRdb holds only the in-frame ones, with some missing. The sample has about 240,000 clones; more than 65% are singletons. CDR3 length: 13 amino acids. Germline CDR1 LNHDA, CDR2 SQIVND (reference sequence). V shed 4 bases and J shed 5 bases, with 10 bases lying between them. The data belong to a study of Tregs in tolerant kidney transplant recipients. The chain has TRBV19 and TRBJ2-3; TRBD1 or TRBD2 may be the D gene (6 bases each). This TCR came from a human donor in good health. The sample taken for sequencing was CD4+ T cells from blood. The CDR3 bases are TGTGCCAGTAGTAGGGGGGCTGGAGATACGCAGTATTTT. Translation gives CASSRGAGDTQYF.